The 5 T cell receptor beta chains below were found in one sample sequenced in a study of cytomegalovirus exposure and HLA in healthy donors. Sequencing was performed with immunoSEQ multiplex PCR; in TCRdb, only in-frame clones are kept and a portion is missing. The sample includes a few hundred thousand clones, under 95% seen only once; the top ten take approximately 1.1%. Sequencing was carried out using PBMCs. All receptors come from a woman between 18 and 29 years old in good health and CMV-seronegative.

The chain employs TRBV4-1 and TRBJ2-1; 8 bases map to TRBD1. The J segment lost 8 bases and the V segment lost 1 base, leaving 10 bases of the junction unmatched. Germline-derived CDR1 and CDR2 are MGHRA and YSYEKL. The CDR3 covers 16 residues. The CDR3 DNA is TGCGCCAGCAGCCAAGGAACTAGGTCAGGGGGCGATGAGCAGTTCTTC. Translated: CASSQGTRSGGDEQFF.

This clone has only one observation. The V call is TRBV6-7, the J call TRBJ1-6; perhaps TRBD1 as D (6 bases). TRBV6-7 is noted as an ORF with a role that remains uncertain. There are 17 residues in the CDR3. Deletions cut 7 bases from V and 4 bases from J, with 20 bases between. CDR3 DNA sequence: TGTGCCAGCACCTTTCGAGCCAGGGGAAATTATAATTCACCCCTCCACTTT. Its translation: CASTFRARGNYNSPLHF.

This CDR3 reads CSFTGRGTEAFF. CDR3 nucleotides: TGCAGTTTCACCGGCCGGGGCACTGAAGCTTTCTTT. V usage is TRBV29-1 and J usage is TRBJ1-1; D gene ambiguous. The CDR3 has 12 amino acids. CDR1 is SQVTM, CDR2 ANQGSEA, per germline. The entire variable domain, with the rest obtained from reference TRBV29-1 and TRBJ1-1, is as follows: SAVISQKPSRDICQRGTSLTIQCQVDSQVTMMFWYRQQPGQSLTLIATANQGSEATYESGFVIDKFPISRPNLTFSTLTVSNMSPEDSSIYLCSFTGRGTEAFFGQGTRLTVV.

J is TRBJ2-5 and V is TRBV11-2; TRBD2 matches at 13 bases. The CDR3 totals 20 residues. The germline CDR1 and CDR2 sequences are SGHAT and FQNNGV. V lost 0 bases to trimming and J lost 3 bases; unmatched junction nucleotides: 13. The CDR3, as DNA: TGTGCCAGCAGCTTAGAGGTGTTAAGAACGGGACTAGCGGGAAAAGAGACCCAGTACTTC. This codes for CASSLEVLRTGLAGKETQYF.

V usage is TRBV19 and J usage is TRBJ2-7; 7 bases map to TRBD1. V lost 3 bases and J lost 2; bases outside the gene matches: 4. The CDR3 is made up of 14 amino acids. Germline V lookup: CDR1 LNHDA, CDR2 SQIVND (reference sequence). As DNA, the CDR3 is TGTGCCAGTAGTATTACAGACAGGGCCTACGAGCAGTACTTC. It is translated as CASSITDRAYEQYF.